These 4 T cell receptor beta chains came from one sample sequenced in a study of shared clonotypes between healthy human individuals. Naive CD8 cells lacked CD45RO, underwent positive selection for CCR7 and left out terminally differentiated effector memory CD45RA+ cells. TCRdb's table, derived via immunoSEQ multiplex PCR, lists solely in-frame clones and lacks some. The table has around 2.1 million clones, roughly 91% seen once. The sequenced sample consisted of naive CD8+ T cells from PBMCs. These TCRs come from a man younger than 30 in good health. Some clones in this sample may be carry-over from other donors' samples.

The CDR3 here is CASSLAFGLSYEQYF. In DNA form, the CDR3 reads TGTGCCAGCAGCTTGGCCTTTGGTCTCTCCTACGAGCAGTACTTC. The rearrangement joins TRBV5-5 to TRBJ2-7; no clear D. In germline, CDR1 is SGHKS, CDR2 YYEKEE (reference sequence). This CDR3 region has 15 residues. The ends were cut back, 0 bases at V and 0 bases at J, with 10 bases in the middle.

V and J are TRBV18 and TRBJ2-7; 11 bases agree with TRBD2. Germline CDR1 and CDR2: KGHSH and LQKENI. The V and J ends lost 4 bases and 0 bases, in that order; junction bases with no gene match: 17. CDR3 length equals 20 residues. The CDR3 DNA is TGTGCCAGCTCACGCACCCGGGGACTAGCGGCAGAAGGGGACTCCTACGAGCAGTACTTC. Protein product: CASSRTRGLAAEGDSYEQYF.

This chain connects TRBV7-6 to TRBJ2-1, with D possibly called TRBD1 or TRBD2 (5 bases each). The CDR3 spans 15 residues. Trimming removed 6 bases at V and 5 bases at J, with 17 bases between. CDR1 and CDR2 (germline): SGHVS, FNYEAQ. CDR3 region: CASSQDPGRNNEQFF. CDR3 nucleotides: TGTGCCAGCAGTCAAGACCCGGGACGGAACAATGAGCAGTTCTTC.

The J gene is TRBJ2-2, the V gene TRBV13; D possibly corresponds to TRBD1 (6 bases). Trimming removed 6 bases from V and 2 bases from J, with 16 bases in between. Germline V lookup: CDR1 PRHDT, CDR2 FYEKMQ (reference sequence). The CDR3 spans 16 residues. The CDR3 coding sequence is TGTGCCAGCAGGAAGCTTGGACAGCTCAACACCGGGGAGCTGTTTTTT. Its translation: CASRKLGQLNTGELFF.